These 9 T cell receptor beta chains were sequenced from one sample in a study of CD4 T cell repertoires in COVID-19. Sequenced by immunoSEQ multiplex PCR; TCRdb stores in-frame clones only, minus some. The sample has around 23,000 clones, more than 85% seen once. These memory T cells were uncultured and sequenced directly after ex vivo isolation. This specimen consisted of circulating follicular helper CD4+ T cells (cTfh) from blood, obtained before the COVID-19 pandemic. These receptors all come from a human donor who had COVID-19.

The rearrangement links TRBV6-1 to TRBJ1-6; 10 bases match TRBD1. This CDR3 spans 14 amino acids. Germline CDR1 is MNHNS and CDR2 is SASEGT. V lost 4 bases and J lost 10; bases outside the gene matches: 4. CDR3 residues: CASSGQGAESPLHF. The CDR3 DNA follows: TGTGCCAGCAGTGGACAGGGGGCTGAATCACCCCTCCACTTT.

The V call is TRBV5-5, the J call TRBJ1-2; tentatively, D is TRBD1 (6 bases). Germline-derived CDR1 and CDR2 are SGHKS and YYEKEE (reference sequence). V gave up 4 bases and J gave up 0 bases, with 10 bases separating them. CDR3 length: 14 residues. CDR3 protein: CASSPRDTNYGYTF. CDR3 nucleotides: TGTGCCAGCAGCCCCCGGGACACTAACTATGGCTACACCTTC. The full variable domain, completed using reference TRBV5-5 and TRBJ1-2, is DAGVTQSPTHLIKTRGQQVTLRCSPISGHKSVSWYQQVLGQGPQFIFQYYEKEERGRGNFPDRFSARQFPNYSSELNVNALLLGDSALYLCASSPRDTNYGYTFGSGTRLTVV.

The chain recombines TRBV6-6 with TRBJ1-6, with a weak D call TRBD1 (6 bases). This CDR3 region has 14 residues. V lost 5 bases to trimming and J lost 5 bases, with 10 bases between them. Per the germline V gene, CDR1 is MNHNY and CDR2 is SVGAGI (reference sequence). In DNA form, the CDR3 reads TGTGCCAGCAGTCCCGACAGGAATAATTCACCCCTCCACTTT. Translation gives CASSPDRNNSPLHF.

The J gene is TRBJ2-5, the V gene TRBV4-2; TRBD2 matches 9 bases. The V gene end was trimmed by 0 bases and the J gene end by 3 bases; junction bases not matched to a gene: 14. This CDR3 has 19 amino acids. The V gene's germline CDR1 is LGHNA and CDR2 YNFKEQ. The CDR3: CASSQDSGGGLAAEETQYF. CDR3 DNA sequence: TGTGCCAGCAGCCAAGATAGTGGGGGGGGACTAGCAGCCGAAGAGACCCAGTACTTC.

The CDR3 DNA reads TGTGCCAGCAGGGAGGACAGGGGGCTAGGCGAGCAGTACTTC. Amino acid sequence: CASREDRGLGEQYF. The genes are TRBV2 and TRBJ2-7; 11 bases agree with TRBD1. J was trimmed by 6 bases and V by 6 bases; bases with no gene match: 7. The germline gives CDR1 SNHLY, CDR2 FYNNEI. The CDR3 extends over 14 amino acids.

The CDR3 here is CASSQDLGTSGKQETQYF. The CDR3 DNA sequence: TGTGCCAGCAGCCAAGATCTGGGGACTAGCGGCAAGCAAGAGACCCAGTACTTC. The rearrangement uses TRBV4-2 and TRBJ2-5; TRBD2 agrees at 11 bases. The CDR3 loop spans 18 amino acids. The germline gives CDR1 LGHNA, CDR2 YNFKEQ. Losses at the gene ends were 0 bases for V and 2 bases for J; bases not matched to a gene: 8.

This chain links TRBV7-6 with TRBJ2-1, with 9 nucleotides matching TRBD2. Germline V gives CDR1 SGHVS, CDR2 FNYEAQ. The length of the CDR3 is 15 residues. Trimming at V came to 2 bases and at J to 7 bases, leaving 6 bases not matched to a gene. CDR3 sequence reads: CASSLRAGGSNEQFF. CDR3 DNA: TGTGCCAGCAGCTTACGAGCGGGGGGTTCAAATGAGCAGTTCTTC.

The CDR3 DNA follows: TGTGCCAGCAGTGGGACAGGGGGTTGGGAGACCCAGTACTTC. Amino acid sequence: CASSGTGGWETQYF. The chain joins TRBV5-4 to TRBJ2-5; TRBD1 matches 11 bases. V dropped 5 bases and J dropped 5; count of bases not matched to a gene: 5. CDR3 size: 14 residues. CDR1 is SGHNT and CDR2 is YYREEE in the germline V gene (reference sequence).

This chain joins TRBV5-1 and TRBJ1-3, with TRBD1 as a possible D gene (6 bases). This CDR3 is built from 18 residues. Trimming took 4 bases from V and 0 from J, leaving 20 bases between them. CDR1 is SGHRS, CDR2 YFSETQ, per germline. The CDR3 region has the DNA TGCGCCAGCAGCCCTTCTTTCCCCGGGACACCCTCTGGAAACACCATATATTTT. This gives the protein CASSPSFPGTPSGNTIYF.